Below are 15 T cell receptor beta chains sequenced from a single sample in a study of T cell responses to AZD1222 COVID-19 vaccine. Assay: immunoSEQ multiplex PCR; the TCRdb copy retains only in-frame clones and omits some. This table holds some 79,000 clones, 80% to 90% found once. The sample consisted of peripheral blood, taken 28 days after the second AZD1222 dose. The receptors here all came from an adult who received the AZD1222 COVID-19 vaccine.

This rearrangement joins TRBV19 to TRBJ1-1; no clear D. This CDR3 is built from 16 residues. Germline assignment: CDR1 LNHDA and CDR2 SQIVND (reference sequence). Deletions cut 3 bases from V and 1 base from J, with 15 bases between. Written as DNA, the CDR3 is TGTGCCAGTAGTATGTGGTGGGGTCTGCCGAACACTGAAGCTTTCTTT. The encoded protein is CASSMWWGLPNTEAFF.

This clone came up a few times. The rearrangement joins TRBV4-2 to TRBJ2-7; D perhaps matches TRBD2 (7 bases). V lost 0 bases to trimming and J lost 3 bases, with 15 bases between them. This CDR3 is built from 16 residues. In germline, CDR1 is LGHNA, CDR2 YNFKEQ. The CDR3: CASSQELGGGSYEQYF. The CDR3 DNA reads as TGTGCCAGCAGCCAAGAATTGGGAGGGGGAAGCTACGAGCAGTACTTC.

The CDR3 loop is CASSRVSGGGELFF. The CDR3 coding sequence is TGCGCCAGCAGCCGGGTTAGCGGGGGTGGGGAGCTGTTTTTT. This chain joins TRBV4-1 and TRBJ2-2; 9 bases are shared with TRBD2. The CDR3 extends over 14 amino acids. Trimming at V came to 4 bases and at J to 8 bases, leaving 5 bases not matched to a gene. The germline CDR1 and CDR2 sequences are MGHRA and YSYEKL.

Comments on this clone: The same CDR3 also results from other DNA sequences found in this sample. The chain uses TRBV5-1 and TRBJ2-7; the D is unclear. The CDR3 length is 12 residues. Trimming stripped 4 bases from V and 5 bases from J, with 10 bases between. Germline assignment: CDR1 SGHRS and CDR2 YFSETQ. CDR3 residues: CASSPPGDEQYF. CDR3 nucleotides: TGCGCCAGCAGCCCACCAGGAGACGAGCAGTACTTC. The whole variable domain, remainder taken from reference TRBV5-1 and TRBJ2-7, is KAGVTQTPRYLIKTRGQQVTLSCSPISGHRSVSWYQQTPGQGLQFLFEYFSETQRNKGNFPGRFSGRQFSNSRSEMNVSTLELGDSALYLCASSPPGDEQYFGPGTRLTVT.

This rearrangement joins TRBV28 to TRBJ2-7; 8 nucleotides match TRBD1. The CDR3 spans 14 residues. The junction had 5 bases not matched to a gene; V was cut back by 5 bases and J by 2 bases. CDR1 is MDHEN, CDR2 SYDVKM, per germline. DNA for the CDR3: TGTGCCAGCAGTCCGGGACAGGCACCCTACGAGCAGTACTTC. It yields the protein CASSPGQAPYEQYF.

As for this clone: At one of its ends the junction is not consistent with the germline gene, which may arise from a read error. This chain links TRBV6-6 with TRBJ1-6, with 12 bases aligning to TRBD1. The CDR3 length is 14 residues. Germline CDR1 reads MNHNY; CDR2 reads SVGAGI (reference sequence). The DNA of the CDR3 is TGTGCCAGCATACCGGGACAGGGGGCTTCAGCCCTCCACTTT. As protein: CASIPGQGASALHF.

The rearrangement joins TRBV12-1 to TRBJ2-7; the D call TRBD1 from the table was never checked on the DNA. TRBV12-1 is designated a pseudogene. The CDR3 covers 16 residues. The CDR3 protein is CASSNAGGQHSYEQYF. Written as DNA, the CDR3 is TGTGCCAGCAGCAATGCAGGGGGACAGCACTCCTACGAGCAGTACTTC.

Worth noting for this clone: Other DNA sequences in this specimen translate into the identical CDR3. CDR3 sequence reads: CASSSVNYGYTF. The CDR3 bases are TGTGCCAGCAGTTCGGTGAATTATGGCTACACCTTC. The rearrangement uses TRBV28 and TRBJ1-2; D gene uncertain. Trimming removed 4 bases from V and 5 bases from J, with 8 bases in between. Germline lookup yields CDR1 MDHEN and CDR2 SYDVKM. This CDR3 has 12 amino acids.

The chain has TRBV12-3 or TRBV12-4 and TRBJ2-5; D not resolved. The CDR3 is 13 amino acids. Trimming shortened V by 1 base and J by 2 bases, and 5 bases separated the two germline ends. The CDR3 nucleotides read TGTGCCAGCAGTTTAGGCCAGCAAGAGACCCAGTACTTC. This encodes CASSLGQQETQYF.

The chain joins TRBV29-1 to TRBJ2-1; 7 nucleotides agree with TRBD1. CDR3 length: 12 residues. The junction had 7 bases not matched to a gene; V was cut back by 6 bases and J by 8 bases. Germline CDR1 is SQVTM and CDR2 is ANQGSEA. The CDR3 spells CSVGQRIDEQFF. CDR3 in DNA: TGCAGCGTGGGACAGCGGATTGATGAGCAGTTCTTC.

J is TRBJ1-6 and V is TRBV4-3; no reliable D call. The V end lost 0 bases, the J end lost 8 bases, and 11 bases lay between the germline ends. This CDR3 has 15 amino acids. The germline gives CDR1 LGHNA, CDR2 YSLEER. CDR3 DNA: TGCGCCAGCAGCCAAGATCCAGGCCAATATTCACCCCTCCACTTT. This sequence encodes CASSQDPGQYSPLHF.

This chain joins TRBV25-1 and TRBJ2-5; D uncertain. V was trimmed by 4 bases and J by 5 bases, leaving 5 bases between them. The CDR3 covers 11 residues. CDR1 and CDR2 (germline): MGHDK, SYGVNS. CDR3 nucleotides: TGTGCCAGCAGTGGTGGGGAGACCCAGTACTTC. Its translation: CASSGGETQYF.

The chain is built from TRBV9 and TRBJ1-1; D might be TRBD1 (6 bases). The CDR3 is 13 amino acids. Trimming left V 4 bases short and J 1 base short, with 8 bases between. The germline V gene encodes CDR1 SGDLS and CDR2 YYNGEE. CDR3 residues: CASSWGQNTEAFF. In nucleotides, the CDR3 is TGTGCCAGCAGCTGGGGACAGAACACTGAAGCTTTCTTT.

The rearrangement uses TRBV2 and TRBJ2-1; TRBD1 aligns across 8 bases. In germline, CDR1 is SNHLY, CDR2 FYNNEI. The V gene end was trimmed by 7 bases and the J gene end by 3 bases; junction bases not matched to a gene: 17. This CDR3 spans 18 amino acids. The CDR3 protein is CASTSRTGNVRDYNEQFF. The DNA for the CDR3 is TGTGCCAGCACCTCCAGGACAGGGAATGTGCGGGACTACAATGAGCAGTTCTTC. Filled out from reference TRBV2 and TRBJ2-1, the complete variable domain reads EPEVTQTPSHQVTQMGQEVILRCVPISNHLYFYWYRQILGQKVEFLVSFYNNEISEKSEIFDDQFSVERPDGSNFTLKIRSTKLEDSAMYFCASTSRTGNVRDYNEQFFGPGTRLTVL.

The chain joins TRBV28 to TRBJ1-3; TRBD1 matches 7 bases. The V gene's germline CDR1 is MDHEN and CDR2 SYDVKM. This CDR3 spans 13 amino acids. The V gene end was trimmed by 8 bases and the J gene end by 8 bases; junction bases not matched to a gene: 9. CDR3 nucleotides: TGTGCCAGCGTCAAACAGGGGCTAGACACCATATATTTT. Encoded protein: CASVKQGLDTIYF. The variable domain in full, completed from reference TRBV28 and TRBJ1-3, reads DVKVTQSSRYLVKRTGEKVFLECVQDMDHENMFWYRQDPGLGLRLIYFSYDVKMKEKGDIPEGYSVSREKKERFSLILESASTNQTSMYLCASVKQGLDTIYFGEGSWLTVV.